This T cell receptor beta chain is drawn from a study of cytomegalovirus exposure and HLA in healthy donors. Study-wide findings and caveats: A later analysis linked a missense variant in DCLRE1C to the trimming of TCR beta V and J genes.

Worth noting for this clone: The antigen is undetermined.

The PCR ran on 60 Vbeta and 13 Jbeta primers. Clones were read by immunoSEQ multiplex PCR, and TCRdb kept only the in-frame ones, dropping some. The data show roughly 120,000 clones, approximately 76% seen once. The J segment lost 2 bases and the V segment lost 4 bases, leaving 18 bases of the junction unmatched. Germline CDR1 is SGDLS and CDR2 is YYNGEE. This CDR3 region has 22 residues. The gene calls are TRBV9 and TRBJ2-6, with 13 bases fitting TRBD2. This TCR was sampled from a man in his forties or fifties in good health and CMV-seropositive. Input material: PBMCs. This chain's CDR3 is CASSRVKFPGLAGMAGANVLTF. CDR3 in DNA: TGTGCCAGCAGCAGGGTCAAGTTTCCGGGACTAGCGGGGATGGCTGGGGCCAACGTCCTGACTTTC.